This paragraph reports one T cell receptor (beta chain). The CDR3 length is 14 residues. The V segment lost 8 bases and the J segment 7 bases; nucleotides outside the gene matches: 14. CDR1 and CDR2 (germline): MNHNY, SVGAGI (reference sequence). This entry is derived from a study of technical replicates of blood from several donors. The table came from immunoSEQ multiplex PCR; TCRdb's copy has only in-frame clones and leaves some out. The sample carries 100,000 or so clones, nearly 96% recorded once. The V call is TRBV6-6, the J call TRBJ2-7, with TRBD2 identical over 7 bases. Sequencing was carried out using T cells isolated from PBMCs. The clonotype was recovered from a human donor in good health. CDR3: CASLHGEGTGEQYF. The CDR3 DNA reads TGTGCCAGCTTACACGGGGAGGGGACTGGGGAGCAGTACTTC.